This entry features one T cell receptor (beta chain) sequence. Its antigen remains unknown. Sorted-subset replicate PCR reactions contained roughly 200 ng DNA, corresponding to about 30,000 T cell genomes. Libraries were prepared by immunoSEQ multiplex PCR; TCRdb keeps only in-frame clonotypes and omits some of them. The sample contains 1.5 million to 1.9 million clones, 95% to 99% of which appear only once. Germline V CDR1 and CDR2: SGHNT, YYREEE (reference sequence). The CDR3 has 15 amino acids. The V and J ends lost 4 bases and 8 bases respectively, with 21 bases between them. This sample stems from a study of shared clonotypes between healthy human individuals. Study findings and constraints: A reduction in generation probabilities was seen for non-shared clonotypes relative to those shared by all four donors.

The chain couples TRBV5-4 to TRBJ1-2; D is ambiguous. Sequencing was done on a sample of naive CD4+ T cells sorted from blood. Sample subset: CD45RA+ positively selected. This receptor was identified in a man between 25 and 39 years old in good health. For the CDR3, the DNA is TGTGCCAGCAGCACTCGACATCTCGTTAGCTACGGCTACACCTTC. Protein product: CASSTRHLVSYGYTF. Variable domain in full (rest from reference TRBV5-4 and TRBJ1-2): ETGVTQSPTHLIKTRGQQVTLRCSSQSGHNTVSWYQQALGQGPQFIFQYYREEENGRGNFPPRFSGLQFPNYSSELNVNALELDDSALYLCASSTRHLVSYGYTFGSGTRLTVV.